These 14 T cell receptor beta chains were sequenced from one sample in a study of blood T cell repertoires in COVID-19. Some clones are missing from TCRdb's copy, which holds only in-frame ones; the method was immunoSEQ multiplex PCR. The table shows approximately 200,000 clones, with 65% to 85% occurring only once. Sequencing was carried out using peripheral blood. These receptors were taken from a woman of 80 years or more with acute or convalescent COVID-19.

The chain's CDR3 is CASSRTGAQAEAFF. In DNA form, the CDR3 reads TGTGCCAGCAGTCGCACAGGAGCACAAGCTGAAGCTTTCTTT. The chain carries TRBV6-5 and TRBJ1-1, with D maybe TRBD1 (5 bases). V shed 5 bases and J shed 6 bases, with 16 bases lying between them. The CDR3 loop spans 14 amino acids. Germline CDR1 is MNHEY and CDR2 is SVGAGI.

The rearrangement uses TRBV5-5 and TRBJ1-2; TRBD1 matches 9 bases. Germline loops: CDR1 SGHKS, CDR2 YYEKEE (reference sequence). J lost 5 bases, V lost 2 bases, and 13 bases had no gene match. The CDR3 consists of 17 residues. The CDR3 nucleotides read TGTGCCAGCAGCTTTCAGGGTGTGGGACAGGGAGTTTATGGCTACACCTTC. Protein product: CASSFQGVGQGVYGYTF. Supplemented by reference TRBV5-5 and TRBJ1-2, the full variable domain reads DAGVTQSPTHLIKTRGQQVTLRCSPISGHKSVSWYQQVLGQGPQFIFQYYEKEERGRGNFPDRFSARQFPNYSSELNVNALLLGDSALYLCASSFQGVGQGVYGYTFGSGTRLTVV.

This clone was counted once. The gene calls are TRBV25-1 and TRBJ1-5, with 7 bases aligning to TRBD1. The CDR3 is made up of 14 amino acids. J was trimmed by 9 bases and V by 4 bases; bases with no gene match: 9. From germline, CDR1 is MGHDK and CDR2 SYGVNS. CDR3 nucleotide sequence: TGTGCCAGCAGTGGGGGACAGTCAATTCTGCCCCAGCATTTT. Amino acids: CASSGGQSILPQHF.

This chain links TRBV24-1 with TRBJ2-2; D perhaps matches TRBD1 (5 bases). The CDR3 has 13 residues. V dropped 4 bases and J dropped 7 bases, with 9 bases sitting between them. Germline assignment: CDR1 KGHDR and CDR2 SFDVKD. The CDR3 spells CATSDRVGGELFF. The CDR3 DNA is TGTGCCACCAGTGACAGGGTTGGCGGGGAGCTGTTTTTT.

This clone was seen a few times. The chain couples TRBV27 to TRBJ1-2, with 9 bases that match TRBD1. This CDR3 contains 14 residues. The V gene's germline CDR1 is MNHEY and CDR2 SMNVEV (reference sequence). J lost 8 bases, V lost 3 bases, and 7 bases had no gene match. This CDR3 is CASSFGGQGGGYTF. Here the CDR3 DNA reads TGTGCCAGCAGTTTCGGGGGACAGGGCGGCGGCTACACCTTC.

The CDR3 loop reads CASSLGLGTDTQYF. The DNA for the CDR3 is TGTGCCAGCAGTCTGGGACTAGGCACAGATACGCAGTATTTT. The chain combines TRBV27 with TRBJ2-3; 8 bases are shared with TRBD2. The CDR3 is 14 residues long. Germline lookup yields CDR1 MNHEY and CDR2 SMNVEV (reference sequence). The V segment lost 5 bases and the J segment 1 base; nucleotides outside the gene matches: 2.

The genes are TRBV21-1 and TRBJ2-1; TRBD2 is the table's D call and was not checked against the DNA. TRBV21-1 is an annotated pseudogene. The CDR3 covers 16 residues. In nucleotides, the CDR3 is TGTGCCAGCAGCAAAAGGAGGGTTCCCTCCTACAATGAGCAGTTCTTC. Protein product: CASSKRRVPSYNEQFF.

A few counts support this clone. The chain combines TRBV19 with TRBJ1-2; 8 bases match TRBD1. The CDR3 runs to 16 residues. Trimming at V came to 2 bases and at J to 6 bases, leaving 11 bases not matched to a gene. CDR1 and CDR2 (germline): LNHDA, SQIVND (reference sequence). The CDR3 loop is CASSIPGTTGAHGYTF. The CDR3 DNA reads as TGTGCCAGTAGTATACCCGGGACGACAGGGGCCCATGGCTACACCTTC. Full variable domain (rest looked up from reference TRBV19 and TRBJ1-2): DGGITQSPKYLFRKEGQNVTLSCEQNLNHDAMYWYRQDPGQGLRLIYYSQIVNDFQKGDIAEGYSVSREKKESFPLTVTSAQKNPTAFYLCASSIPGTTGAHGYTFGSGTRLTVV.

This chain uses TRBV7-2 with TRBJ1-3; D is ambiguous. This CDR3 spans 13 amino acids. Germline V lookup: CDR1 SGHTA, CDR2 FQGNSA. V lost 6 bases to trimming and J lost 7 bases, with 13 bases between them. This chain's CDR3 is CASRAAGSNTIYF. For the CDR3, the DNA is TGTGCCAGCAGGGCAGCGGGGTCGAACACCATATATTTT.

This clone has just a few counts. The J gene is TRBJ2-1, the V gene TRBV5-6; D uncertain. Germline CDR1 is SGHDT and CDR2 is YYEEEE. The CDR3 extends over 15 amino acids. Trimming stripped 4 bases from V and 0 bases from J, with 11 bases between. CDR3: CASSHRRSSYNEQFF. CDR3 in DNA: TGTGCCAGCAGCCATCGAAGGAGCTCCTACAATGAGCAGTTCTTC.

This clone was recorded a few times. The chain uses TRBV5-1 and TRBJ2-7; D remains ambiguous. Germline V gene lookup returns CDR1 SGHRS and CDR2 YFSETQ. Trimming cost V 4 bases and J 2 bases, with 13 bases left between them. The CDR3 consists of 14 residues. The CDR3 sequence is CASSPPQRTYEQYF. CDR3 coding DNA: TGCGCCAGCAGCCCCCCCCAGCGAACCTACGAGCAGTACTTC.

This clone was picked up one time. V usage is TRBV9 and J usage is TRBJ2-2; 9 bases match TRBD2. The V and J ends lost 7 bases and 3 bases, in that order; junction bases with no gene match: 16. The length of the CDR3 is 18 residues. The germline V gene encodes CDR1 SGDLS and CDR2 YYNGEE. The CDR3 sequence is CASGRVVAGGLHTGELFF. The CDR3 DNA reads as TGTGCCAGCGGAAGGGTGGTTGCGGGGGGGCTGCACACCGGGGAGCTGTTTTTT. Full variable domain (rest looked up from reference TRBV9 and TRBJ2-2): DSGVTQTPKHLITATGQRVTLRCSPRSGDLSVYWYQQSLDQGLQFLIQYYNGEERAKGNILERFSAQQFPDLHSELNLSSLELGDSALYFCASGRVVAGGLHTGELFFGEGSRLTVL.

A note on this clone: Other DNA sequences of this sample code for an identical CDR3. This chain uses TRBV6-2 or TRBV6-3 with TRBJ1-1, with TRBD1 as a possible D gene (5 bases). Germline V gene sequence: CDR1 MNHEY, CDR2 SVGEGT. This CDR3 is built from 13 residues. V gave up 2 bases and J gave up 3 bases, with 7 bases separating them. The CDR3 sequence is CASSYEGDTEAFF. In DNA form, the CDR3 reads TGTGCCAGCAGTTACGAAGGGGACACTGAAGCTTTCTTT.

The chain uses TRBV19 and TRBJ1-5; a possible D gene is TRBD1 (5 bases). This CDR3 is built from 14 residues. Trimming shortened V by 7 bases and J by 7 bases, and 17 bases separated the two germline ends. Germline V lookup: CDR1 LNHDA, CDR2 SQIVND (reference sequence). CDR3 region: CASTLKGVGQPQHF. DNA of the CDR3: TGTGCCAGTACCCTTAAAGGGGTCGGACAGCCCCAGCATTTT.